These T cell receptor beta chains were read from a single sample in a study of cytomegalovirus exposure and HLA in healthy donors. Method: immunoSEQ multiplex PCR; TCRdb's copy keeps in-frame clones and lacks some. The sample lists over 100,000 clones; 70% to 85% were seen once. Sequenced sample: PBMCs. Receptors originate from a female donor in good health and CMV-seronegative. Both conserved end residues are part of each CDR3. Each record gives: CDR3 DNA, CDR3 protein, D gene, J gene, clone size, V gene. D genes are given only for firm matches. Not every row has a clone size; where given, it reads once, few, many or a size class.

cdr3_nt: TGTGCCAGTACCCCGAGGGACAAATACCATCAGCCCCAGCATTTT; cdr3_aa: CASTPRDKYHQPQHF; d_call: NA; j_call: TRBJ1-5; clone_size: NA; v_call: TRBV19
cdr3_nt: TGTGCCAGCAGCGTAGGGAGGACGATCTCCTACAATGAGCAGTTCTTC; cdr3_aa: CASSVGRTISYNEQFF; d_call: NA; j_call: TRBJ2-1; clone_size: NA; v_call: TRBV9
cdr3_nt: TGCGCCAGCAGTTTTACTAGCGGGAGCGCAGATACGCAGTATTTT; cdr3_aa: CASSFTSGSADTQYF; d_call: TRBD2; j_call: TRBJ2-3; clone_size: NA; v_call: TRBV5-1
cdr3_nt: TGTGCCAGCAGCCATCAGGGGATTGGCGATCAGCCCCAGCATTTT; cdr3_aa: CASSHQGIGDQPQHF; d_call: NA; j_call: TRBJ1-5; clone_size: NA; v_call: TRBV7-2
cdr3_nt: TGTGCCAGCAGTGAAGTACAGGGTAGTTGGGGGACCCAGTACTTC; cdr3_aa: CASSEVQGSWGTQYF; d_call: NA; j_call: TRBJ2-5; clone_size: NA; v_call: TRBV6-1
cdr3_nt: TGTGCCACTACGTCTGGGCTAGCGGGCTACAATGAGCAGTTCTTC; cdr3_aa: CATTSGLAGYNEQFF; d_call: TRBD2; j_call: TRBJ2-1; clone_size: NA; v_call: TRBV5-4
cdr3_nt: TGTGCCAGCAGCTTAGGGACTAGCGGGCACGAGCAGTACTTC; cdr3_aa: CASSLGTSGHEQYF; d_call: TRBD2; j_call: TRBJ2-7; clone_size: NA; v_call: TRBV7-9
cdr3_nt: TGTGCCAGCAGTGGGGGGCTTGGCACAGATACGCAGTATTTT; cdr3_aa: CASSGGLGTDTQYF; d_call: NA; j_call: TRBJ2-3; clone_size: NA; v_call: TRBV2
cdr3_nt: TGTGCCAGTAGTATAGGGATGGGGAGAATGAACACTGAAGCTTTCTTT; cdr3_aa: CASSIGMGRMNTEAFF; d_call: NA; j_call: TRBJ1-1; clone_size: few; v_call: TRBV19
cdr3_nt: TGTGCCAGCAGCTTACCCAGGGGATATGGGACCCAGTACTTC; cdr3_aa: CASSLPRGYGTQYF; d_call: NA; j_call: TRBJ2-5; clone_size: NA; v_call: TRBV7-9
cdr3_nt: TGTGCCAGCAGCTTGAGGCAGGGGGCTGCTAATGAAAAACTGTTTTTT; cdr3_aa: CASSLRQGAANEKLFF; d_call: TRBD1; j_call: TRBJ1-4; clone_size: NA; v_call: TRBV7-8
cdr3_nt: TGCGCCAGCAGCTGGACTAGCAACTACAATGAGCAGTTCTTC; cdr3_aa: CASSWTSNYNEQFF; d_call: TRBD2; j_call: TRBJ2-1; clone_size: once; v_call: TRBV5-1
cdr3_nt: TGTGCCAGCAGCCCCTACGGGACAGATACGCAGTATTTT; cdr3_aa: CASSPYGTDTQYF; d_call: NA; j_call: TRBJ2-3; clone_size: NA; v_call: TRBV5-6
cdr3_nt: TGTGCCAGCAGCGTAGGGTCTGGAGAGTCCTACGAGCAGTACTTC; cdr3_aa: CASSVGSGESYEQYF; d_call: NA; j_call: TRBJ2-7; clone_size: NA; v_call: TRBV9
cdr3_nt: TGTGCCACCAGCAGAGAGACAGGCTCGGTTAAAGTCAATCAGCCCCAGCATTTT; cdr3_aa: CATSRETGSVKVNQPQHF; d_call: NA; j_call: TRBJ1-5; clone_size: few; v_call: TRBV15
cdr3_nt: TGCGCCAGCAGCTTGGTTGAAAGCTCCTACGAGCAGTACTTC; cdr3_aa: CASSLVESSYEQYF; d_call: NA; j_call: TRBJ2-7; clone_size: NA; v_call: TRBV5-1
cdr3_nt: TGTGCCAGCAACAGCTTAGTGGGGACAGTTTACAATGAGCAGTTCTTC; cdr3_aa: CASNSLVGTVYNEQFF; d_call: TRBD1; j_call: TRBJ2-1; clone_size: NA; v_call: TRBV7-2
cdr3_nt: TGCGCCAGCAGCTTGGGCCCGGGGAGGCAGAACACTGAAGCTTTCTTT; cdr3_aa: CASSLGPGRQNTEAFF; d_call: NA; j_call: TRBJ1-1; clone_size: few; v_call: TRBV5-1
cdr3_nt: TGTGCCAGCAGTTTAACAGGACCCTATGGCTACACCTTC; cdr3_aa: CASSLTGPYGYTF; d_call: NA; j_call: TRBJ1-2; clone_size: few; v_call: TRBV28
cdr3_nt: TGTGCCAGCAGCACCCGACAGGCTAACTATGGCTACACCTTC; cdr3_aa: CASSTRQANYGYTF; d_call: NA; j_call: TRBJ1-2; clone_size: NA; v_call: TRBV7-8
cdr3_nt: TGTGCCTGGAGTCCCCCAAGGGGTGGGAGGACTGAAGCTTTCTTT; cdr3_aa: CAWSPPRGGRTEAFF; d_call: NA; j_call: TRBJ1-1; clone_size: NA; v_call: TRBV30
cdr3_nt: TGTGCCAGTAGTCCTCGGACAGGGGGCGCCTACGAGCAGTACTTC; cdr3_aa: CASSPRTGGAYEQYF; d_call: TRBD1; j_call: TRBJ2-7; clone_size: NA; v_call: TRBV19
cdr3_nt: TGCGCCAGCAGCCAAGATACAAGAGATACGCAGTATTTT; cdr3_aa: CASSQDTRDTQYF; d_call: NA; j_call: TRBJ2-3; clone_size: NA; v_call: TRBV4-3
cdr3_nt: TGCGCCAGCAGCCAAGGTGTGGGAGGGCCCCTTACGCAGTATTTT; cdr3_aa: CASSQGVGGPLTQYF; d_call: TRBD2; j_call: TRBJ2-3; clone_size: once; v_call: TRBV4-3
cdr3_nt: TGTGCCAGCAGCGTAATGGTACAGGGCGAGCAGTACTTC; cdr3_aa: CASSVMVQGEQYF; d_call: NA; j_call: TRBJ2-7; clone_size: NA; v_call: TRBV9
cdr3_nt: TGTGCCTGGAGTGTCTGGCGGGACACAGATACGCAGTATTTT; cdr3_aa: CAWSVWRDTDTQYF; d_call: NA; j_call: TRBJ2-3; clone_size: NA; v_call: TRBV30
cdr3_nt: TGTGCCAGCAGTCGAGACAGTAACTATGGCTACACCTTC; cdr3_aa: CASSRDSNYGYTF; d_call: NA; j_call: TRBJ1-2; clone_size: once; v_call: TRBV28
cdr3_nt: TGTGCCAGCAGCTTGTGGACAGGGGGGAGGCTTGGTCAGCCCCAGCATTTT; cdr3_aa: CASSLWTGGRLGQPQHF; d_call: TRBD1; j_call: TRBJ1-5; clone_size: once; v_call: TRBV7-2
cdr3_nt: TGTGCCAGCAGCCTCAGACAGGTGAGGGACAATGAGCAGTTCTTC; cdr3_aa: CASSLRQVRDNEQFF; d_call: NA; j_call: TRBJ2-1; clone_size: NA; v_call: TRBV7-9
cdr3_nt: TGTGCCAGCAGCCGTTCGACTAGTAGCTATGGCTACACCTTC; cdr3_aa: CASSRSTSSYGYTF; d_call: NA; j_call: TRBJ1-2; clone_size: NA; v_call: TRBV4-2
cdr3_nt: TGTGCCACCAGCGCGACAGGGGGCCCCTACGAGCAGTACTTC; cdr3_aa: CATSATGGPYEQYF; d_call: TRBD1; j_call: TRBJ2-7; clone_size: NA; v_call: TRBV15
cdr3_nt: TGTGCCAGCAGCGTAGGGGCTAGCGGATCCTACGAGCAGTACTTC; cdr3_aa: CASSVGASGSYEQYF; d_call: TRBD2; j_call: TRBJ2-7; clone_size: NA; v_call: TRBV9
cdr3_nt: TGTGCCAGTAGAAGAATTCCTTTGGGGGGATCTTATGGCTACACCTTC; cdr3_aa: CASRRIPLGGSYGYTF; d_call: NA; j_call: TRBJ1-2; clone_size: NA; v_call: TRBV19
cdr3_nt: TGTGCCAGCAGCGGACAGGGGGCTGACGAGCAGTACTTC; cdr3_aa: CASSGQGADEQYF; d_call: TRBD1; j_call: TRBJ2-7; clone_size: NA; v_call: TRBV27
cdr3_nt: TGTGCCAGCAGCTTGGGACAATTCACAGATACGCAGTATTTT; cdr3_aa: CASSLGQFTDTQYF; d_call: NA; j_call: TRBJ2-3; clone_size: NA; v_call: TRBV7-3
cdr3_nt: TGTGCCAGCAGCTTAGAATCGAGGTCGGTGTTTGTGGCTTTCTTT; cdr3_aa: CASSLESRSVFVAFF; d_call: NA; j_call: TRBJ1-1; clone_size: NA; v_call: TRBV7-2
cdr3_nt: TGTGCCAGCAGCCAGGGACAGGGGGCGAAGGAGACCCAGTACTTC; cdr3_aa: CASSQGQGAKETQYF; d_call: TRBD1; j_call: TRBJ2-5; clone_size: few; v_call: TRBV4-2
cdr3_nt: TGTGCCAGCAGTTTCTCCCGGTCGGGGCAGTTCTTC; cdr3_aa: CASSFSRSGQFF; d_call: NA; j_call: TRBJ2-1; clone_size: NA; v_call: TRBV28
cdr3_nt: TGTGCCAGCAGCTTAAAAACGCCCGGGTTTGGCAATCAGCCCCAGCATTTT; cdr3_aa: CASSLKTPGFGNQPQHF; d_call: NA; j_call: TRBJ1-5; clone_size: NA; v_call: TRBV7-2
cdr3_nt: TGTGCCAGCAAAGGGGGAGATTCGAGCGGGGCCAACGTCCTGACTTTC; cdr3_aa: CASKGGDSSGANVLTF; d_call: NA; j_call: TRBJ2-6; clone_size: NA; v_call: TRBV28
cdr3_nt: TGTGCCAGCAGCCCACGGGGACTATCTTACGAGCAGTACTTC; cdr3_aa: CASSPRGLSYEQYF; d_call: TRBD2; j_call: TRBJ2-7; clone_size: NA; v_call: TRBV11-3
cdr3_nt: TGCGCCAGCAGCCAGTGGACCGGGACAGTGGAGACCCAGTACTTC; cdr3_aa: CASSQWTGTVETQYF; d_call: TRBD1; j_call: TRBJ2-5; clone_size: NA; v_call: TRBV4-1
cdr3_nt: TGCGCCAGCAGCCAAGGACTAGCTTCCTACGAGCAGTACTTC; cdr3_aa: CASSQGLASYEQYF; d_call: TRBD2; j_call: TRBJ2-7; clone_size: NA; v_call: TRBV4-3
cdr3_nt: TGTGCCAGCAGTTTATCTGTGGGGGACAGGGGGTACACCGGGGAGCTGTTTTTT; cdr3_aa: CASSLSVGDRGYTGELFF; d_call: TRBD1; j_call: TRBJ2-2; clone_size: NA; v_call: TRBV27
cdr3_nt: TGCGCCAGCAGCCCGCCGGGAGCGAAACTGTTTTTT; cdr3_aa: CASSPPGAKLFF; d_call: NA; j_call: TRBJ1-4; clone_size: NA; v_call: TRBV4-1
cdr3_nt: TGTGCCAGCAGCCGCCCTGAGCGGCAATCCTACAATGAGCAGTTCTTC; cdr3_aa: CASSRPERQSYNEQFF; d_call: NA; j_call: TRBJ2-1; clone_size: NA; v_call: TRBV11-2
cdr3_nt: TGTGCCAGCAGTTTAGGGGGCAGAACCTACCAGCAGTACTTC; cdr3_aa: CASSLGGRTYQQYF; d_call: NA; j_call: TRBJ2-7; clone_size: NA; v_call: TRBV28
cdr3_nt: TGTGCCAGCAGCGTAGACCCCGGTTGGGCGGGAGACTCAACCGGGGAGCTGTTTTTT; cdr3_aa: CASSVDPGWAGDSTGELFF; d_call: TRBD2; j_call: TRBJ2-2; clone_size: NA; v_call: TRBV9
cdr3_nt: TGTGCCAGCAGCACGGGACTCCCGTACAATGAGCAGTTCTTC; cdr3_aa: CASSTGLPYNEQFF; d_call: NA; j_call: TRBJ2-1; clone_size: NA; v_call: TRBV5-4
cdr3_nt: TGTGCCAGTTCTAGGTATGGCTACACCTTC; cdr3_aa: CASSRYGYTF; d_call: NA; j_call: TRBJ1-2; clone_size: NA; v_call: TRBV28
cdr3_nt: TGTGCCAGCAGCTTATACGACAAATCCTATAGCAATCAGCCCCAGCATTTT; cdr3_aa: CASSLYDKSYSNQPQHF; d_call: NA; j_call: TRBJ1-5; clone_size: few; v_call: TRBV7-2
cdr3_nt: TGTGCCACCAGCAGAACCTGGACAGACTCTGGGGCCAACGTCCTGACTTTC; cdr3_aa: CATSRTWTDSGANVLTF; d_call: NA; j_call: TRBJ2-6; clone_size: NA; v_call: TRBV15
cdr3_nt: TGTGCCAGCAGTTGGACAGGGGTGATATCCTACGAGCAGTACTTC; cdr3_aa: CASSWTGVISYEQYF; d_call: TRBD1; j_call: TRBJ2-7; clone_size: NA; v_call: TRBV6-6
cdr3_nt: TGTGCCAGCAGTAAACAGGGGGCAAGGACTGAAGCTTTCTTT; cdr3_aa: CASSKQGARTEAFF; d_call: TRBD1; j_call: TRBJ1-1; clone_size: NA; v_call: TRBV2
cdr3_nt: TGTGCCAGCACCCACCCCGGGGAAGAGACCCAGTACTTC; cdr3_aa: CASTHPGEETQYF; d_call: NA; j_call: TRBJ2-5; clone_size: NA; v_call: TRBV6-5
cdr3_nt: TGTGCCAGTAGACACCCCGGGACAGCAAATGAAAAACTGTTTTTT; cdr3_aa: CASRHPGTANEKLFF; d_call: TRBD1; j_call: TRBJ1-4; clone_size: NA; v_call: TRBV19
cdr3_nt: TGTGCCAGCAGTTTTAGAGGGGGCCATAAGCTCTCTGGAAACACCATATATTTT; cdr3_aa: CASSFRGGHKLSGNTIYF; d_call: TRBD1; j_call: TRBJ1-3; clone_size: once; v_call: TRBV27
cdr3_nt: TGTGCCAGCAGTTTGGGACTAGCGGGTCCGTATGAGCAGTTCTTC; cdr3_aa: CASSLGLAGPYEQFF; d_call: TRBD2; j_call: TRBJ2-1; clone_size: NA; v_call: TRBV6-5
cdr3_nt: TGTGCCTCACGTCGGAACGGGGGGGGGACAGATACGCAGTATTTT; cdr3_aa: CASRRNGGGTDTQYF; d_call: TRBD2; j_call: TRBJ2-3; clone_size: NA; v_call: TRBV30
cdr3_nt: TGTGCCAGCAGTGAAGAGCGGGATTCGGGCAATGAGCAGTTCTTC; cdr3_aa: CASSEERDSGNEQFF; d_call: TRBD2; j_call: TRBJ2-1; clone_size: NA; v_call: TRBV6-1